This T cell receptor (beta chain) was observed in a study of T cell responses to AZD1222 COVID-19 vaccine. Study-wide background: Some second doses came at about 4 weeks and others at about 12 weeks; these were pooled.

Trimming cost V 3 bases and J 3 bases; bases outside gene matches: 6. The CDR3 sequence is 15 residues long. Germline CDR1 reads DFQATT; CDR2 reads SNEGSKA (reference sequence). Libraries were prepared by immunoSEQ multiplex PCR; TCRdb keeps only in-frame clonotypes and omits some of them. The data show some 100,000 clones, about 88% seen once. Concerning this clone itself: Its antigen is undetermined.

The study, taken as a whole, reports: The donor group comprised mostly white British people and more females; the analysis possibly underestimated clonal diversity. A rise in Spike-specific TCR breadth and depth followed two AZD1222 doses.

The specimen comprised peripheral blood, sampled on day 0 of AZD1222 vaccination. The receptor was derived from an adult in good health. The rearrangement joins TRBV20-1 to TRBJ1-5; 9 bases match TRBD1. CDR3 amino acids: CSASRTGASNQPQHF. In DNA form, the CDR3 reads TGCAGTGCTAGTCGGACAGGGGCTTCCAATCAGCCCCAGCATTTT.